This T cell receptor (beta chain) originates from a study of CD8 T cells in ankylosing spondylitis. Study-wide points: Blood of patients with ankylosing spondylitis appeared to be characterized by a TCR beta motif of eight highly homologous variants. Some of these motif variants have turned up before, in reports on reactive arthritis synovial fluid and blood. Matched ankylosing spondylitis synovial fluid reportedly contained a significantly enriched population of disease-linked clones.

The CDR3 runs to 13 residues. CDR1 is SGHTA and CDR2 is FQGNSA in the germline V gene. Trimming pared 1 base from V and 9 bases from J, leaving 10 bases between. Quantitative 5'-RACE with molecular barcodes generated TCR beta libraries. From the 5' RACE reads, TCRdb called clonotypes with MiXCR, one entry per CDR3 protein. The sample has around 450,000 distinct CDR3 sequences, roughly a quarter seen once. This clonotype was seen a handful of times. Its specificity is not known. The receptor's source is a male donor with ankylosing spondylitis. The J gene is TRBJ2-1, the V gene TRBV7-2; D not certain. The sequencing input was blood, either unsorted or a sorted T cell fraction (not recorded which). CDR3 residues: CASSLVRGGEQFF. CDR3 in DNA: TGTGCCAGCAGCTTAGTTCGAGGCGGTGAGCAGTTCTTC. Variable domain in full (rest from reference TRBV7-2 and TRBJ2-1): GAGVSQSPSNKVTEKGKDVELRCDPISGHTALYWYRQSLGQGLEFLIYFQGNSAPDKSGLPSDRFSAERTGGSVSTLTIQRTQQEDSAVYLCASSLVRGGEQFFGPGTRLTVL.